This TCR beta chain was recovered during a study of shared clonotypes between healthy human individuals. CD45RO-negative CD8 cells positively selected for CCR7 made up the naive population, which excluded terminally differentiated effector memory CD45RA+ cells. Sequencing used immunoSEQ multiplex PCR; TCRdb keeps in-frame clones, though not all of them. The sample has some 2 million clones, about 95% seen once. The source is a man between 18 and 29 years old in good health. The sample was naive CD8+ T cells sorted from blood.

The CDR3: CASSIDRTGANIPFNYGYTF. The CDR3 nucleotides are TGTGCCAGTAGTATAGATAGGACAGGGGCCAATATCCCGTTTAACTATGGCTACACCTTC. This chain connects TRBV19 to TRBJ1-2; 9 positions agree with TRBD1. J was trimmed by 1 base and V by 0 bases; bases with no gene match: 15. This CDR3 has 20 residues. Per the germline V gene, CDR1 is LNHDA and CDR2 is SQIVND (reference sequence). Full variable domain (missing parts from reference TRBV19 and TRBJ1-2): DGGITQSPKYLFRKEGQNVTLSCEQNLNHDAMYWYRQDPGQGLRLIYYSQIVNDFQKGDIAEGYSVSREKKESFPLTVTSAQKNPTAFYLCASSIDRTGANIPFNYGYTFGSGTRLTVV.